The clone carrying this T cell receptor beta chain was recorded a few times. Its matching antigen is unknown. These data belong to a study of T cells in Graves' hyperthyroidism and ophthalmopathy. Study-wide findings and caveats: Before onset, ophthalmopathy was predicted by the model a median around 6 months earlier.

V trimming: 4 bases; J trimming: 6 bases; junction bases outside the gene matches: 9. Germline V gene sequence: CDR1 SGDLS, CDR2 YYNGEE. The CDR3 has 16 residues. The CDR3 regions of TCR beta were amplified from RNA transcripts. In the first-round RT-PCR of the TCR CDR3, the HTBI primer set was used. MiXCR, applied by TCRdb to the multiplex PCR reads, yields one record per CDR3 protein. The table records 300,000 to 400,000 distinct CDR3 sequences, around a sixth of them present only once. The authors deemed Graves' hyperthyroidism stable absent ophthalmopathy progression within 18 months. PBMCs were sourced from approximately 9 ml fresh peripheral blood.

This clonotype was sampled from a woman aged 45-60 years with Graves' hyperthyroidism. The sample taken for sequencing was blood. The gene calls are TRBV9 and TRBJ2-1, with 11 bases that match TRBD2. The CDR3, as DNA: TGTGCCAGCAGCCCTACCCGACTAGCGGGATCCAATGAGCAGTTCTTC. It translates to CASSPTRLAGSNEQFF.